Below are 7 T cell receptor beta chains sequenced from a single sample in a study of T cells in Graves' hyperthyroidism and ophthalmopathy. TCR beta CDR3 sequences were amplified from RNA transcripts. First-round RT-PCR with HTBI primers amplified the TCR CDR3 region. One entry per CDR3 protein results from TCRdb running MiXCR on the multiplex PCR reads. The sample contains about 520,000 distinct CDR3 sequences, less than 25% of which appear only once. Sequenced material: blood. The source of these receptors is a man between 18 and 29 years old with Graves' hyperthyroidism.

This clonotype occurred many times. The CDR3 DNA sequence: TGTGCTAGTGGTTGGGACAGGAAAGCTAACTATGGCTACACCTTC. Amino acids: CASGWDRKANYGYTF. J is TRBJ1-2 and V is TRBV12-5, with 8 bases fitting TRBD1. Germline assignment: CDR1 LGHNT and CDR2 FRNRAP. V lost 4 bases and J lost 0; bases outside the gene matches: 4. The CDR3 length is 15 residues.

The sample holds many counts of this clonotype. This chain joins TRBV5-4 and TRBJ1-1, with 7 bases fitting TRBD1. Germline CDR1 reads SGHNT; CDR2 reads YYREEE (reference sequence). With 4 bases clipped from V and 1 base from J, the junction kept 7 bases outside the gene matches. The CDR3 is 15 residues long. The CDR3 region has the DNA TGTGCCAGCAGCATACCAGGGGGTGCGAACACTGAAGCTTTCTTT. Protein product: CASSIPGGANTEAFF.

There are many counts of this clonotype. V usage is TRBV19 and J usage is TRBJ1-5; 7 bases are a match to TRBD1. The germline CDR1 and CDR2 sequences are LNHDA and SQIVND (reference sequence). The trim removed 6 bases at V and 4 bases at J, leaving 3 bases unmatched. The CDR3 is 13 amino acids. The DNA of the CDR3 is TGTGCCAGTAGAGGACAGGTTAATCAGCCCCAGCATTTT. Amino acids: CASRGQVNQPQHF.

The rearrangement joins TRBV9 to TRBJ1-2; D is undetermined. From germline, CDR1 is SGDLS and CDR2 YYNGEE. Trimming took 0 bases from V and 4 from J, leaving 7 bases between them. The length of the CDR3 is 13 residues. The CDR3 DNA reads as TGTGCCAGCAGCGTAGCCCGAGGCTATGGCTACACCTTC. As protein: CASSVARGYGYTF.

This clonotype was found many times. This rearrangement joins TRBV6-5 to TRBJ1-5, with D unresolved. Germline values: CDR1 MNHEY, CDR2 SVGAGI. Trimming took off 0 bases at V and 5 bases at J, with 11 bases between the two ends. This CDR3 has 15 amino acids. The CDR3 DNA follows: TGTGCCAGCAGTTACTCAGGCAGCGCTTATCAGCCCCAGCATTTT. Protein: CASSYSGSAYQPQHF.

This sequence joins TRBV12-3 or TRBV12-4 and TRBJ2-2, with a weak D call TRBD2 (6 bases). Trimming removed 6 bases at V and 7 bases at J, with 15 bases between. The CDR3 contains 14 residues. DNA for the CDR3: TGTGCCAGCAGCTTAACACGGGACTTCGGGGAGCTGTTTTTT. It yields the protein CASSLTRDFGELFF.

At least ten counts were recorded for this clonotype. CDR3 protein: CASISGVNQPQHF. The CDR3 DNA follows: TGTGCCAGCATTTCAGGGGTTAATCAGCCCCAGCATTTT. The V and J genes are TRBV28 and TRBJ1-5; a possible D gene is TRBD1 (6 bases). Trimming stripped 7 bases from V and 4 bases from J, with 11 bases between. The CDR3 has 13 amino acids. From germline, CDR1 is MDHEN and CDR2 SYDVKM. Full variable domain (missing parts from reference TRBV28 and TRBJ1-5): DVKVTQSSRYLVKRTGEKVFLECVQDMDHENMFWYRQDPGLGLRLIYFSYDVKMKEKGDIPEGYSVSREKKERFSLILESASTNQTSMYLCASISGVNQPQHFGDGTRLSIL.